This is a list of T cell receptor beta chains from one sample in a study of CD8+ T cells in alopecia areata. The assay was immunoSEQ multiplex PCR, and TCRdb's table has in-frame clones only and misses some. The sample lists 150,000 to 190,000 clones, 40% to 60% occurring once. Here the sequenced sample was CD8+ T cells sorted from blood, taken at week 0. Receptor source: a human donor with alopecia areata. The CDR3 runs from the conserved cysteine through the conserved F or W. Each record gives: J gene, clone size, V gene, CDR3 length, D gene, CDR3 protein, CDR3 DNA. A D gene is named only where the DNA matches it firmly. Some rows have no size entry. The others give once, few or many, or a class for an expanded clone.

TRBJ2-7,few,TRBV28,17,TRBD2,CASSSPLSEGLAYEQYF,TGTGCCAGCAGTTCTCCACTCTCAGAAGGACTAGCCTACGAGCAGTACTTC
TRBJ1-1,once,TRBV11-2,10,.,CASGGAEAFF,TGTGCCAGTGGAGGGGCTGAAGCTTTCTTT
TRBJ2-3,few,TRBV6-5,15,TRBD2,CASNKGRGGTDTQYF,TGTGCCAGCAACAAGGGGCGGGGGGGCACAGATACGCAGTATTTT
TRBJ2-7,.,TRBV7-2,16,.,CASSLTPGHPQEEQYF,TGTGCCAGCAGCCTGACCCCGGGACACCCTCAGGAGGAGCAGTACTTC
TRBJ2-7,.,TRBV5-1,15,.,CASSLSPESSYEQYF,TGCGCCAGCAGCTTGTCCCCAGAGAGCTCCTACGAGCAGTACTTC
TRBJ2-7,.,TRBV30,16,.,CAWSPPRRTVSYEQYF,TGTGCCTGGAGTCCCCCCCGACGGACAGTCTCCTACGAGCAGTACTTC
TRBJ1-2,.,TRBV9,16,TRBD1,CASSVGSDRGSYGYTF,TGTGCCAGCAGCGTAGGGTCGGACAGGGGATCCTATGGCTACACCTTC
TRBJ2-3,.,TRBV29-1,15,TRBD2,CSVDESGGVADTQYF,TGCAGCGTTGATGAAAGCGGGGGGGTTGCAGATACGCAGTATTTT
TRBJ1-1,.,TRBV7-9,19,.,CASSLGGPGRNSRSTEAFF,TGTGCCAGCAGCTTAGGGGGTCCAGGGAGGAATAGCCGGAGCACTGAAGCTTTCTTT
TRBJ2-1,.,TRBV7-2,15,TRBD1,CASSLGTGGANEQFF,TGTGCCAGCAGCCTCGGGACAGGGGGTGCCAATGAGCAGTTCTTC
TRBJ1-1,.,TRBV29-1,13,TRBD1,CSATDRVNTEAFF,TGCAGCGCTACGGACAGGGTGAACACTGAAGCTTTCTTT
TRBJ2-7,.,TRBV27,14,.,CASSPFGGGSEQYF,TGTGCCAGCAGTCCGTTCGGTGGAGGGTCCGAGCAGTACTTC
TRBJ1-1,few,TRBV19,13,.,CASRANGVTEAFF,TGTGCCAGTAGAGCGAACGGTGTTACTGAAGCTTTCTTT
TRBJ1-1,.,TRBV29-1,11,.,CSVRVGTEAFF,TGCAGCGTTAGGGTAGGGACTGAAGCTTTCTTT
TRBJ1-1,once,TRBV5-1,13,.,CASSLRDITEAFF,TGCGCCAGCAGCCTCCGGGACATCACTGAAGCTTTCTTT
TRBJ1-2,.,TRBV13,16,.,CASSLGAMKEVHGYTF,TGTGCCAGCAGCTTAGGGGCTATGAAGGAGGTCCATGGCTACACCTTC
TRBJ1-1,few,TRBV30,12,TRBD1,CAFRQGNTEAFF,TGTGCCTTTCGACAGGGGAACACTGAAGCTTTCTTT
TRBJ2-3,.,TRBV13,15,.,CASSSPGPSTDTQYF,TGTGCCAGCAGTTCTCCGGGACCTAGCACAGATACGCAGTATTTT
TRBJ2-3,.,TRBV4-3,16,.,CASSQDRTDGTDTQYF,TGCGCCAGCAGCCAAGATCGTACGGATGGCACAGATACGCAGTATTTT
TRBJ2-5,few,TRBV7-8,15,.,CASSFLPSDQETQYF,TGTGCCAGCAGCTTCCTACCTAGCGACCAAGAGACCCAGTACTTC
TRBJ2-7,.,TRBV7-9,14,TRBD2,CASSSGTRDYEQYF,TGTGCCAGCAGCTCCGGGACTAGGGACTACGAGCAGTACTTC
TRBJ1-4,.,TRBV7-9,16,.,CASSVPLGATNEKLFF,TGTGCCAGCAGCGTCCCCCTCGGGGCAACTAATGAAAAACTGTTTTTT
TRBJ2-1,.,TRBV30,14,.,CAWNWRGSYNEQFF,TGTGCCTGGAATTGGAGGGGATCCTACAATGAGCAGTTCTTC
TRBJ1-6,.,TRBV7-8,16,.,CASSPGPSSYNSPLHF,TGTGCCAGCAGCCCTGGGCCGAGCTCCTATAATTCACCCCTCCACTTT
TRBJ1-1,once,TRBV30,14,.,CAWSASGGGTEAFF,TGTGCCTGGAGTGCGTCCGGTGGGGGAACTGAAGCTTTCTTT
TRBJ2-5,once,TRBV6-5,13,.,CASSTEAQETQYF,TGTGCCAGCAGTACAGAAGCCCAAGAGACCCAGTACTTC
TRBJ2-1,once,TRBV30,11,TRBD1,CAWMQGVEQFF,TGTGCCTGGATGCAGGGGGTGGAGCAGTTCTTC
TRBJ1-6,.,TRBV4-3,18,.,CASSQDFYVMGDNSPLHF,TGCGCCAGCAGCCAAGATTTCTACGTGATGGGGGATAATTCACCCCTCCACTTT